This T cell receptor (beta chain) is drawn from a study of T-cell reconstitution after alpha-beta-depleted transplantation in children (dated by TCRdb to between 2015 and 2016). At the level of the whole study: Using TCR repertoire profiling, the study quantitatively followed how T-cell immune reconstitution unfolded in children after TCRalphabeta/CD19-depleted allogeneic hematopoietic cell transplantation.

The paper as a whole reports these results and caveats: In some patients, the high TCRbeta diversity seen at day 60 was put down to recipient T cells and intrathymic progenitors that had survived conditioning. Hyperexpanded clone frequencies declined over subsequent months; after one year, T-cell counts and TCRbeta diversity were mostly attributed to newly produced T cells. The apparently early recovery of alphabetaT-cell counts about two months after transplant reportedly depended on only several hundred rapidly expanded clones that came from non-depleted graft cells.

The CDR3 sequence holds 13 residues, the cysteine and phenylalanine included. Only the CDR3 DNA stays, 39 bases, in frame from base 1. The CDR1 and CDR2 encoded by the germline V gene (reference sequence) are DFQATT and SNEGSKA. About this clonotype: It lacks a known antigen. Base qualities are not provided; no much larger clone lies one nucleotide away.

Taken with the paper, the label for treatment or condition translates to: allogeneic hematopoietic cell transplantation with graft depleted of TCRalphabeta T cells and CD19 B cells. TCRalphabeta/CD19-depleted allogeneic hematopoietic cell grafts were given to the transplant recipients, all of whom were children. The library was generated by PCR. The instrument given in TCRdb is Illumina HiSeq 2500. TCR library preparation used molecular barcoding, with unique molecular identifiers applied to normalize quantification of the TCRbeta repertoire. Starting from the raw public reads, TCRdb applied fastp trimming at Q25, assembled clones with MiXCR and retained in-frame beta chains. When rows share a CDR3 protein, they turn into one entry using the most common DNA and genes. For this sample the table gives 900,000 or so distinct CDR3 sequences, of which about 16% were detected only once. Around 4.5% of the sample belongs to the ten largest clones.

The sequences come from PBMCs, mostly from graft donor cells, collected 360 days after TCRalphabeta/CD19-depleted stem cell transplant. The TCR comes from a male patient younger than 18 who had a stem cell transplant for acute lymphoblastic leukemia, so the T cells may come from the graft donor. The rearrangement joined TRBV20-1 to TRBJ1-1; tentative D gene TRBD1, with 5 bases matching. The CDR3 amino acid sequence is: CSPRGGRNTEAFF. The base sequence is TGCAGCCCCCGCGGGGGTCGAAACACTGAAGCTTTCTTT.